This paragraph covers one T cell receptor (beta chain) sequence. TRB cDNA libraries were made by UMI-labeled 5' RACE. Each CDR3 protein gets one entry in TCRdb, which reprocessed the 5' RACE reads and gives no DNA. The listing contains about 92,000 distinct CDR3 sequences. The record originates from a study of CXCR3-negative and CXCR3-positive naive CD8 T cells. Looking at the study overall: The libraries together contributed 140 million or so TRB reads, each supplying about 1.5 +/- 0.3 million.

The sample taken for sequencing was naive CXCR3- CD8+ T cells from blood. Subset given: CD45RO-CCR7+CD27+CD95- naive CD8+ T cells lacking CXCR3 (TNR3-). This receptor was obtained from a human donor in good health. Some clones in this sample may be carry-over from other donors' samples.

The CDR3: CASSMSYEQYF. The chain carries TRBV7-8 and TRBJ2-7. The CDR3 has 11 residues. Germline V lookup: CDR1 SGHVS, CDR2 FQNEAQ.